This TCR beta chain stems from a study of radiotherapy plus CTLA-4 blockade in lung cancer. Across the study: Among enrolled patients, under 20% responded and approximately 33% achieved disease control.

Repertoires were generated with immunoSEQ multiplex PCR, while TCRdb's copy carries only in-frame clones and drops some. The sample lists 64,000 or so clones, approximately 65% occurring once. Germline lookup yields CDR1 LNHNV and CDR2 YYDKDF (reference sequence). The length of the CDR3 is 14 residues. V was pared by 4 bases and J by 5 bases, with 7 bases of the junction left unmatched. Study-wide results and limits: Tumor-derived TCR clones expanded in blood after radiotherapy plus ipilimumab.

This clone was counted between two and nine times. The antigen remains undetermined. Patients had chemo-refractory metastatic non-small-cell lung cancer and received focal radiation plus CTLA-4 blockade that used ipilimumab. The sequences come from peripheral blood, collected from a patient treated with radiotherapy plus ipilimumab. The rearrangement links TRBV15 to TRBJ2-5; the match to TRBD1 covers 7 bases. This receptor was obtained from a human donor with non-small cell lung cancer whose response to radiotherapy plus ipilimumab could not be evaluated. Written as DNA, the CDR3 is TGTGCCACCAGCATAGACAGGGTCGTGGAGACCCAGTACTTC. The encoded protein is CATSIDRVVETQYF.